Here is one T cell receptor (beta chain) with its context. Its antigen remains unidentified. TCRdb re-analyzed the 5' RACE reads; it lists each CDR3 protein once, without DNA. The sample has some 600,000 distinct CDR3 sequences. The CDR3 spans 17 residues. CDR1 is SEHNR, CDR2 FQNEAQ, per germline (reference sequence). The data were taken from a study of T cells expressing NK-cell markers. Overall study results and limits: The dominant NKG2C+ clonotypes represented 1.0-7.0% of CD8+ T cells in over 5 donors.

The chain joins TRBV7-9 to TRBJ2-3; TCRdb gives TRBD2 as the D gene, but with no DNA this cannot be confirmed. The receptor was derived from a man aged 18-30 years in good health. The sequencing sample was made of blood T cells: a sorted CD56 or NKG2C T cell subset, CD4+ or CD8+ T cells, or bulk PBMC T cells (not recorded which). The chain's CDR3 is CASSLPGLAEPRNTQYF.